What follows are 8 T cell receptor beta chains derived from one specimen sequenced in a study of preoperative IRX-2 immunotherapy in early breast cancer. TCRdb keeps only in-frame clones here, not all; method: immunoSEQ multiplex PCR. The data show tens of thousands of clones, roughly four fifths seen once. Treatment of the sample: preoperative locoregional IRX-2 cytokine immunotherapy. The sample was lymph node tissue, taken after IRX-2 immunotherapy. The receptors originated from a human donor with breast cancer.

V gene TRBV6-4 combines with J gene TRBJ1-2; TRBD1 matches at 9 bases. The CDR3 totals 14 residues. V lost 6 bases to trimming and J lost 1 base; unmatched junction nucleotides: 3. The germline V gene has CDR1 MRHNA and CDR2 SNTAGT. CDR3 coding DNA: TGTGCCAGCAGGACAGGGGGAAATAACTATGGCTACACCTTC. This gives the protein CASRTGGNNYGYTF.

This chain links TRBV28 with TRBJ1-5, with 8 bases fitting TRBD1. Trimming took 2 bases from V and 0 from J; bases not matched to a gene: 9. In germline, CDR1 is MDHEN, CDR2 SYDVKM. This CDR3 comprises 18 residues. The CDR3 protein is CASSLGGTGVGSNQPQHF. In DNA, the CDR3 is TGTGCCAGCAGTTTAGGCGGGACAGGTGTAGGTAGCAATCAGCCCCAGCATTTT.

This clone is labeled large. The chain combines TRBV5-1 with TRBJ2-3; TRBD2 matches 9 bases. Trimming cost V 3 bases and J 2 bases; bases outside gene matches: 22. Per the germline V gene, CDR1 is SGHRS and CDR2 is YFSETQ. This CDR3 is built from 21 residues. CDR3 nucleotide sequence: TGCGCCAGCAGCTCCGGCCCGGGGCTAGCGGGGCCCAATGGTTTCACAGATACGCAGTATTTT. Protein sequence: CASSSGPGLAGPNGFTDTQYF. The full variable domain, rest sourced from reference TRBV5-1 and TRBJ2-3, is KAGVTQTPRYLIKTRGQQVTLSCSPISGHRSVSWYQQTPGQGLQFLFEYFSETQRNKGNFPGRFSGRQFSNSRSEMNVSTLELGDSALYLCASSSGPGLAGPNGFTDTQYFGPGTRLTVL.

V gene TRBV11-3 combines with J gene TRBJ2-1, with a weak D call TRBD1 (6 bases). Trimming left V 1 base short and J 4 bases short, with 8 bases between. The CDR3 is 14 amino acids. Germline CDR1 and CDR2: SGHNT and YENEEA. The CDR3 region has the DNA TGTGCCAGCAGCTTAGGTCAGGGGTACAATGAGCAGTTCTTC. Its translation: CASSLGQGYNEQFF.

This clone was detected once. The V call is TRBV15, the J call TRBJ2-5; no firm D call. V was clipped by 0 bases and J by 5 bases, with 10 bases between them. Per germline, CDR1 LNHNV and CDR2 YYDKDF (reference sequence). The CDR3 is 14 residues long. Here the CDR3 reads CATSRDIYLETQYF. The CDR3 region has the DNA TGTGCCACCAGCAGAGATATCTACCTGGAGACCCAGTACTTC. Based on the CDR3 plus reference TRBV15 and TRBJ2-5, the full variable domain is DAMVIQNPRYQVTQFGKPVTLSCSQTLNHNVMYWYQQKSSQAPKLLFHYYDKDFNNEADTPDNFQSRRPNTSFCFLDIRSPGLGDTAMYLCATSRDIYLETQYFGPGTRLLVL.

This clone has only one observation. V is TRBV6-8 and J is TRBJ1-1; possibly TRBD1 for D (6 bases). CDR1 is MNHGY and CDR2 is SAAAGT in the germline V gene. Trimming took 6 bases from V and 1 from J, leaving 9 bases between them. CDR3 length: 13 residues. CDR3 residues: CASSGTRNTEAFF. CDR3 in DNA: TGTGCCAGCAGCGGGACACGGAACACTGAAGCTTTCTTT.

V usage is TRBV15 and J usage is TRBJ2-7; D gene uncertain. Trimming took off 0 bases at V and 7 bases at J, with 16 bases between the two ends. Germline CDR1 and CDR2: LNHNV and YYDKDF (reference sequence). The CDR3 is 15 amino acids. In DNA, the CDR3 is TGTGCCACCAGCAGAGATCGGTCCACCTACGAGGAGCAGTACTTC. Protein: CATSRDRSTYEEQYF. Together with reference TRBV15 and TRBJ2-7, the CDR3 gives the full variable domain: DAMVIQNPRYQVTQFGKPVTLSCSQTLNHNVMYWYQQKSSQAPKLLFHYYDKDFNNEADTPDNFQSRRPNTSFCFLDIRSPGLGDTAMYLCATSRDRSTYEEQYFGPGTRLTVT.

The chain recombines TRBV5-1 with TRBJ2-1, with D tentatively TRBD2 (7 bases). This CDR3 comprises 15 residues. Between the trimmed V and J ends, which lost 4 bases and 5 bases, there was a span of 16 bases. Per the germline V gene, CDR1 is SGHRS and CDR2 is YFSETQ. The CDR3 DNA follows: TGCGCCAGCAGCCTAGGGGCGGGGGCCCACAATGAGCAGTTCTTC. As protein: CASSLGAGAHNEQFF.